This T cell receptor beta chain was recorded in a study of long-term antiretroviral therapy in people with HIV. On this clone itself: What it binds is unknown.

Study-level points and caveats: It was observed that HIV repertoires exhibited narrower CDR3 length ranges than controls.

Germline V gene sequence: CDR1 SNHLY, CDR2 FYNNEI. V lost 7 bases to trimming and J lost 2 bases; unmatched junction nucleotides: 10. The CDR3 has 16 amino acids. immunoSEQ v3.0 was run at survey level. Generated by immunoSEQ multiplex PCR, the TCRdb table keeps only in-frame clones and is missing some. Of about 33,000 clones in the sample, about 83% were seen once. Sequencing was performed on unsorted PBMCs, taken 2 years after starting antiretroviral therapy. The gene calls are TRBV2 and TRBJ2-3, with TRBD1 identical over 9 bases. The origin of this receptor is a woman aged 50 to 60 with HIV. The CDR3 DNA is TGTGCCAGCACCAACTTCCGGGACAGGGCCACAGATACGCAGTATTTT. Translating gives CASTNFRDRATDTQYF. The full variable domain, rest sourced from reference TRBV2 and TRBJ2-3, is EPEVTQTPSHQVTQMGQEVILRCVPISNHLYFYWYRQILGQKVEFLVSFYNNEISEKSEIFDDQFSVERPDGSNFTLKIRSTKLEDSAMYFCASTNFRDRATDTQYFGPGTRLTVL.